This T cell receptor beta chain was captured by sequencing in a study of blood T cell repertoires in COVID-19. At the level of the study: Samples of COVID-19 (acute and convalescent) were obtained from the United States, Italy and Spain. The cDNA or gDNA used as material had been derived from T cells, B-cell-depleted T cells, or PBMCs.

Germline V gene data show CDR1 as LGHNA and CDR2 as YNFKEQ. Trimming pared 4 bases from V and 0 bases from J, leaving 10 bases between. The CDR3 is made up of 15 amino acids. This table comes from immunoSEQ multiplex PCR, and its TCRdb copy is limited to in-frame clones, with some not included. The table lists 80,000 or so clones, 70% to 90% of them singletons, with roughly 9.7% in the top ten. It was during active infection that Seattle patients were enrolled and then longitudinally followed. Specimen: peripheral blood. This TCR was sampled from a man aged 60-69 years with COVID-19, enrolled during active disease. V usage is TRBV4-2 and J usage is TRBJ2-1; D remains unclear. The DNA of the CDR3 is TGTGCCAGCAGCCCCATTCTGAGCTCCTACAATGAGCAGTTCTTC. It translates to CASSPILSSYNEQFF.